Listed below are T cell receptor beta chains from one sample, sequenced in a study of T cells in Graves' hyperthyroidism and ophthalmopathy. From the multiplex PCR reads, TCRdb called clonotypes with MiXCR, one entry per CDR3 protein. The table shows approximately 700,000 distinct CDR3 sequences, with about 45% occurring only once. Sequencing input: peripheral blood or thyroid tissue (not recorded which). The source is an adult man with Graves' disease, either hyperthyroidism or ophthalmopathy (not recorded which). The CDR3 runs from the conserved cysteine through the conserved F or W. A D gene is named only where the DNA matches it firmly. Only some rows state a clone size, as once, few, many or a class for expanded clones.

>TRBV20-1|.|TRBJ1-1|TRBD1
CSARTPGQGPGNTEAFF
TGCAGTGCTAGGACACCGGGACAGGGCCCCGGGAACACTGAAGCTTTCTTT
>TRBV29-1|.|TRBJ1-5|.
CSLVGGTSNQPQHF
TGCAGCTTAGTAGGGGGGACGAGCAATCAGCCCCAGCATTTT
>TRBV24-1|many|TRBJ1-2|.
CATSDLRVTYGYTF
TGTGCCACCAGTGATTTGCGGGTTACCTATGGCTACACCTTC
>TRBV7-9|many|TRBJ1-1|.
CASSFSHTEAFF
TGTGCCAGCAGCTTTTCCCACACTGAAGCTTTCTTT
>TRBV7-6|.|TRBJ2-7|TRBD2
CASSQVFSGRVFPYEQYF
TGTGCCAGCAGCCAAGTTTTCAGCGGGAGGGTCTTCCCCTACGAGCAGTACTTC
>TRBV20-1|.|TRBJ1-4|TRBD1
CSAGTGVSEKLFF
TGCAGTGCTGGGACAGGGGTTAGCGAAAAACTGTTTTTT
>TRBV20-1|.|TRBJ1-2|.
CSARDMDNSRANYGYTF
TGCAGTGCTAGAGATATGGACAACAGCCGAGCTAACTATGGCTACACCTTC
>TRBV2|.|TRBJ1-1|.
CASSDLRAEAFF
TGTGCCAGCAGTGATTTGCGCGCTGAAGCTTTCTTT
>TRBV11-2|.|TRBJ1-1|.
CASGLEGMNTEAFF
TGTGCCAGCGGCTTGGAGGGGATGAACACTGAAGCTTTCTTT
>TRBV5-1|many|TRBJ1-3|.
CASSPGSGNTIYF
TGTGCCAGCAGCCCCGGCTCTGGAAACACCATATATTTT
>TRBV20-1|.|TRBJ1-2|.
CSASGGSSRGYTF
TGCAGTGCTAGTGGCGGGAGCAGTCGGGGCTACACCTTC
>TRBV25-1|.|TRBJ2-7|.
CATGGYEQYF
TGTGCCACCGGGGGCTACGAGCAGTACTTC
>TRBV5-1|.|TRBJ2-2|.
CASSRGGPNTGELFF
TGCGCCAGCAGCCGTGGAGGGCCTAACACCGGGGAGCTGTTTTTT
>TRBV29-1|.|TRBJ2-6|.
CSGTGQGANVLTF
TGCAGCGGGACTGGACAGGGGGCCAACGTCCTGACTTTC
>TRBV7-2|.|TRBJ2-7|.
CASSLLVGRESPYEQHF
TGTGCCAGCAGCCTTCTTGTGGGCCGAGAATCCCCTTACGAGCAGCACTTC
>TRBV25-1|.|TRBJ2-7|.
CASSTRDTIFEQYF
TGTGCCAGTAGTACCCGGGACACAATATTCGAGCAGTACTTC
>TRBV4-1|.|TRBJ2-6|TRBD1
CASSREWDSLTSGANGLTF
TGCGCCAGCAGCCGGGAATGGGACAGCTTAACCTCTGGGGCCAACGGCCTGACTTTC
>TRBV29-1|.|TRBJ2-7|TRBD1
CSVRDRGF
TGCAGCGTCCGAGACAGGGGGTTC
>TRBV6-6|.|TRBJ2-5|TRBD1
CATGDRSQETQYF
TGTGCCACCGGGGACAGGAGCCAAGAGACCCAGTACTTC
>TRBV6-5|.|TRBJ1-1|.
CASTAGSPEAFF
TGTGCCAGCACTGCAGGGTCCCCTGAAGCTTTCTTT
>TRBV2|.|TRBJ1-2|.
CASSEYRGKLYGYTF
TGTGCCAGCAGTGAATATCGGGGCAAACTCTATGGCTACACCTTC
>TRBV15|.|TRBJ2-1|.
CATSRPTSNEQFF
TGTGCCACCAGCAGGCCCACTAGCAATGAGCAGTTCTTC
>TRBV24-1|.|TRBJ1-1|.
CATRRGVNTEAFF
TGTGCCACCAGGAGGGGGGTGAACACTGAAGCTTTCTTT
>TRBV20-1|.|TRBJ2-7|.
CSAREEEEQYF
TGCAGTGCTAGGGAAGAGGAGGAGCAGTACTTC
>TRBV11-1|once|TRBJ1-4|.
CASSLGPPGATNEKLFF
TGTGCCAGCAGCCTCGGGCCTCCGGGTGCAACTAATGAAAAACTGTTTTTT
>TRBV7-4|.|TRBJ1-2|.
CASSSDRYYGYTF
TGTGCCAGCAGCTCAGATCGGTACTATGGCTACACCTTC
>TRBV5-1|few|TRBJ2-7|TRBD1
CASSSRQGRNGEQYF
TGCGCCAGCAGCTCGCGACAGGGGCGGAATGGCGAGCAGTACTTC